This T cell receptor (beta chain) appears in the sequencing data of a study of blood T cell repertoires in COVID-19 (TCRdb year 2020). With respect to the entire study: Samples covering the acute and convalescent phases of COVID-19 were provided by collaborators in the United States, Italy and Spain. The repertoires were released in a freely available public database intended as a resource for research on the immune response to SARS-CoV-2. The material from the prospective study consisted of cDNA or gDNA derived from T cells, B-cell-depleted T cells, or PBMCs. Nearly every sample came with metadata listing a de-identified subject ID, COVID-19 status, age in years and sex. Where available, HLA class I and class II types were obtained from metadata supplied by the sample provider rather than from assay-based typing. The samples were drawn from the first 160 participants of the ongoing ImmuneRACE study and from 950 to 1,500 subjects provided by 6 global collaborators. Deeply sampled blood TCRbeta repertoires from subjects exposed to, actively infected with, or recovered from COVID-19 were included in the dataset. The full study reports these points: Clinical and demographic metadata were provided uncurated, with the amount varying by source and participant.

The CDR3 sequence holds 14 residues, the cysteine and phenylalanine included. Only the CDR3 part of the read is kept: 42 bases, read in frame from the first base. CDR1 and CDR2 are read off the germline V gene (reference sequence) as MNHEY and SMNVEV. V is cut by 4 bases and J by 1 base, and the space between the germline ends is 10 bases. Points on this clone: Its antigen is not yet known. Base qualities are missing; no much larger clone stands one base away. At the DNA level, this CDR3 is encoded by other sequences in the same sample as well.

Collaborating institutions collected whole blood in K2EDTA tubes following their own protocols. For TCRbeta analysis, collaborators shipped samples as frozen whole blood, isolated PBMCs, or DNA extracted from either of those sample types. TCRbeta CDR3 regions were amplified from genomic DNA by means of the immunoSEQ Assay, a bias-controlled multiplex PCR. On the study's bioinformatics: The number of nucleated cells in each sample was estimated from the amplification of reference gene primers within the assay. To quantify the absolute abundance of each unique TCRbeta CDR3 rearrangement, sequence reads were collapsed and filtered. Productive Simpson clonality was computed per sample as the square root of Simpson's diversity index over productive rearrangements. The table comes from immuneACCESS by way of TCRdb, which keeps in-frame sequences with V and J called. Part of the clones is missing from these tables; in studies checked, under half for an unresolved V gene and the rest for unknown reasons. V and J calls and clone size are copied from that table; D and trimming were computed from the DNA. This sample holds some 150,000 clones; 79% were observed only once. The ten largest make up approximately 8% of the sample.

The receptor was derived from a man aged 50 or older with active or convalescent COVID-19. The sequencing input was peripheral blood. The V and J segments used are TRBV27 and TRBJ2-5; TRBD2 might be the D gene, on 6 matching bases. The DNA sequence is as follows: TGTGCCAGCAGTTCCCGGGGAGGCCAAGAGACCCAGTACTTC. It translates as CASSSRGGQETQYF.